The rows below give T cell receptor beta chains drawn from one sample of a study of blood T cell repertoires in COVID-19. Assay: immunoSEQ multiplex PCR; the TCRdb copy retains only in-frame clones and omits some. The table has around 270,000 clones, over 75% seen once. Sequencing used peripheral blood. These receptors were obtained from a woman aged 45-65 years with acute or convalescent COVID-19. CDR3s include the opening cysteine and the closing phenylalanine or tryptophan. The D gene is left open where the match is weak. Clone size is stated in some rows and not others, as once, few, many or a class when expanded.

j_gene: TRBJ2-7; abundance: .; d_gene: .; v_gene: TRBV5-4; CDR3nt: TGTGCCAGCAGCCAAAACAGTGGATGGGTCTACGAGCAGTACTTC; CDR3aa: CASSQNSGWVYEQYF
j_gene: TRBJ1-5; abundance: .; d_gene: TRBD1; v_gene: TRBV19; CDR3nt: TGTGCCAGTAACAGGGGACTCTATAGCAATCAGCCCCAGCATTTT; CDR3aa: CASNRGLYSNQPQHF
j_gene: TRBJ1-1; abundance: .; d_gene: TRBD1; v_gene: TRBV28; CDR3nt: TGTGCCAGCAGTTGGACAGGGAACACTGAAGCTTTCTTT; CDR3aa: CASSWTGNTEAFF
j_gene: TRBJ1-2; abundance: .; d_gene: .; v_gene: TRBV4-2; CDR3nt: TGTGCCAGCAGCCGCGGGACGGCTCAAAACTATGGCTACACCTTC; CDR3aa: CASSRGTAQNYGYTF
j_gene: TRBJ2-7; abundance: .; d_gene: TRBD2; v_gene: TRBV11-2; CDR3nt: TGTGCCAGCAGCTTAAAGCCGGGGGGGGCATACGAGCAGTACTTC; CDR3aa: CASSLKPGGAYEQYF
j_gene: TRBJ2-3; abundance: .; d_gene: .; v_gene: TRBV5-1; CDR3nt: TGCGCCAGCAGCTTGGCCTGGGGCAGGATAGGAGATACGCAGTATTTT; CDR3aa: CASSLAWGRIGDTQYF
j_gene: TRBJ2-4; abundance: .; d_gene: .; v_gene: TRBV30; CDR3nt: TGTGCCTGGACAGGGGCCAAAAACATTCAGTACTTC; CDR3aa: CAWTGAKNIQYF
j_gene: TRBJ2-1; abundance: .; d_gene: TRBD2; v_gene: TRBV20-1; CDR3nt: TGCAGTGCTAGTCGGACTAGTGGGAACAATGAGCAGTTCTTC; CDR3aa: CSASRTSGNNEQFF
j_gene: TRBJ1-1; abundance: .; d_gene: .; v_gene: TRBV6-5; CDR3nt: TGTGCCAGCAGTTCCGTTACAGGGTCTCGCACTGAAGCTTTCTTT; CDR3aa: CASSSVTGSRTEAFF
j_gene: TRBJ1-1; abundance: .; d_gene: .; v_gene: TRBV18; CDR3nt: TGTGCCAGCTCACCCGGGGGCGGGAGGACTGAAGCTTTCTTT; CDR3aa: CASSPGGGRTEAFF
j_gene: TRBJ2-2; abundance: .; d_gene: .; v_gene: TRBV12-3/TRBV12-4; CDR3nt: TGTGCCAGCAGTCACAGGGAGACCGGGGAGCTGTTTTTT; CDR3aa: CASSHRETGELFF
j_gene: TRBJ2-2; abundance: .; d_gene: TRBD1; v_gene: TRBV10-3; CDR3nt: TGTGCCATCAGTGAGTCGCAGGGGGCCAGCGGGGAGCTGTTTTTT; CDR3aa: CAISESQGASGELFF
j_gene: TRBJ1-5; abundance: .; d_gene: .; v_gene: TRBV4-2; CDR3nt: TGTGCCAGCAGCCAAGTTCAATGGAGGGAAAGCAATCAGCCCCAGCATTTT; CDR3aa: CASSQVQWRESNQPQHF
j_gene: TRBJ2-1; abundance: .; d_gene: TRBD2; v_gene: TRBV9; CDR3nt: TGTGCCAGCAGCGTAGGGAGCGGGGTGAGGAATGAGCAGTTCTTC; CDR3aa: CASSVGSGVRNEQFF
j_gene: TRBJ1-2; abundance: .; d_gene: TRBD1; v_gene: TRBV13; CDR3nt: TGTGCCAGCAGCTTAGGCCGGACAGGGGTCGTCGGCTACACCTTC; CDR3aa: CASSLGRTGVVGYTF
j_gene: TRBJ2-7; abundance: .; d_gene: TRBD1; v_gene: TRBV5-1; CDR3nt: TGCGCCAGCAGCTTCTCCGCCGGGACAGGCTCCTACGAGCAGTACTTC; CDR3aa: CASSFSAGTGSYEQYF
j_gene: TRBJ2-3; abundance: .; d_gene: TRBD2; v_gene: TRBV9; CDR3nt: TGTGCCAGCAGCCCTATAGCGGGAGGTATGGATACGCAGTATTTT; CDR3aa: CASSPIAGGMDTQYF
j_gene: TRBJ2-7; abundance: .; d_gene: TRBD1; v_gene: TRBV7-3; CDR3nt: TGTGCCAGCAGCCCCCAGACAGGGAAGGGCGAGCAGTACTTC; CDR3aa: CASSPQTGKGEQYF
j_gene: TRBJ2-7; abundance: .; d_gene: .; v_gene: TRBV18; CDR3nt: TGTGCCAGCTCACCACCGAGCCTTAGCTACGAGCAGTACTTC; CDR3aa: CASSPPSLSYEQYF
j_gene: TRBJ2-5; abundance: .; d_gene: .; v_gene: TRBV5-1; CDR3nt: TGCGCCAGCAGCTTGGGGGCCACTGCCCAAGAGACCCAGTACTTC; CDR3aa: CASSLGATAQETQYF
j_gene: TRBJ1-1; abundance: .; d_gene: .; v_gene: TRBV6-5; CDR3nt: TGTGCCAGCAGTTACGGGGGAGGGATGAACACTGAAGCTTTCTTT; CDR3aa: CASSYGGGMNTEAFF
j_gene: TRBJ2-7; abundance: .; d_gene: .; v_gene: TRBV9; CDR3nt: TGTGCCAGCAGCCCCGAGGCGGTAGCTTGGGAGCAGTACTTC; CDR3aa: CASSPEAVAWEQYF
j_gene: TRBJ2-1; abundance: once; d_gene: TRBD2; v_gene: TRBV6-6; CDR3nt: TGTGCCAGCAGCATAGCGGGAGTCTCCTACAATGAGCAGTTCTTC; CDR3aa: CASSIAGVSYNEQFF
j_gene: TRBJ2-1; abundance: .; d_gene: TRBD1; v_gene: TRBV7-3; CDR3nt: TGTGCCAGCAGCTCTACGGACAGGGTAAATGAGCAGTTCTTC; CDR3aa: CASSSTDRVNEQFF
j_gene: TRBJ2-3; abundance: once; d_gene: TRBD2; v_gene: TRBV5-4; CDR3nt: TGTGCCAGCAGCTCCACTAGCGGGAGCACAGATACGCAGTATTTT; CDR3aa: CASSSTSGSTDTQYF
j_gene: TRBJ2-1; abundance: .; d_gene: .; v_gene: TRBV18; CDR3nt: TGTGCCAGCTCACCACCGGACACTAAGTGGATTGATGAGCAGTTCTTC; CDR3aa: CASSPPDTKWIDEQFF
j_gene: TRBJ2-7; abundance: .; d_gene: TRBD2; v_gene: TRBV19; CDR3nt: TGTGCCAGTAGAAGTAGCGGGGGAAGGTCCTACGAGCAGTACTTC; CDR3aa: CASRSSGGRSYEQYF
j_gene: TRBJ1-6; abundance: .; d_gene: TRBD1; v_gene: TRBV2; CDR3nt: TGTGCCAGCAGTCACAGGGGGTCATCCTTAAGCCCCTATAATTCACCCCTCCACTTT; CDR3aa: CASSHRGSSLSPYNSPLHF
j_gene: TRBJ2-1; abundance: .; d_gene: TRBD2; v_gene: TRBV7-9; CDR3nt: TGTGCCAGCAGCTTGCGGCAGACTAGCGGGAGGATCTATGAGCAGTTCTTC; CDR3aa: CASSLRQTSGRIYEQFF
j_gene: TRBJ2-5; abundance: .; d_gene: TRBD2; v_gene: TRBV4-1; CDR3nt: TGCGCCAGCAGCCGCGCCATCAGACTAGCGGGGGAAGAGACCCAGTACTTC; CDR3aa: CASSRAIRLAGEETQYF
j_gene: TRBJ1-1; abundance: .; d_gene: .; v_gene: TRBV15; CDR3nt: TGTGCCACCAGCAGAGTACTAGAAGCTGAAGCTTTCTTT; CDR3aa: CATSRVLEAEAFF
j_gene: TRBJ1-1; abundance: few; d_gene: TRBD1; v_gene: TRBV2; CDR3nt: TGTGCCAGCAGTGAATCCTCCGGGACAGGGTATATTGAAGCTTTCTTT; CDR3aa: CASSESSGTGYIEAFF
j_gene: TRBJ2-3; abundance: .; d_gene: TRBD1; v_gene: TRBV7-2; CDR3nt: TGTGCCAGCAGAGGGACAGGGGGCGCGAGTACGCAGTATTTT; CDR3aa: CASRGTGGASTQYF
j_gene: TRBJ2-7; abundance: .; d_gene: .; v_gene: TRBV4-1; CDR3nt: TGCGCCAGCAGCCAGGGACAAGGGCCCGTCTACGAGCAGTACTTC; CDR3aa: CASSQGQGPVYEQYF
j_gene: TRBJ2-1; abundance: once; d_gene: .; v_gene: TRBV24-1; CDR3nt: TGTGCCACCAGTGCCGCACCGGGACTCGGAGACAATGAGCAGTTCTTC; CDR3aa: CATSAAPGLGDNEQFF
j_gene: TRBJ1-2; abundance: .; d_gene: TRBD1; v_gene: TRBV28; CDR3nt: TGTGCCAGCAGTTCCCCGACAGGGCTAGGCTATGGCTACACCTTC; CDR3aa: CASSSPTGLGYGYTF
j_gene: TRBJ1-1; abundance: .; d_gene: .; v_gene: TRBV28; CDR3nt: TGTGCCAGCAGTTTAAGTTTAGTGTGGGGGCATAGAGGTGAAGCTTTCTTT; CDR3aa: CASSLSLVWGHRGEAFF
j_gene: TRBJ1-5; abundance: .; d_gene: .; v_gene: TRBV6-2/TRBV6-3; CDR3nt: TGTGCCAGCAGTCCCGGGGGGAGCAATCAGCCCCAGCATTTT; CDR3aa: CASSPGGSNQPQHF
j_gene: TRBJ2-5; abundance: .; d_gene: TRBD2; v_gene: TRBV27; CDR3nt: TGTGCCAGCAGCCCGGCGGATAGCGGGAGGGCCCTGGGGACCCAGTACTTC; CDR3aa: CASSPADSGRALGTQYF
j_gene: TRBJ2-2; abundance: once; d_gene: .; v_gene: TRBV4-3; CDR3nt: TGCGCCAGCAGCCAAGAATCCACGAACACCGGGGAGCTGTTTTTT; CDR3aa: CASSQESTNTGELFF
j_gene: TRBJ2-7; abundance: few; d_gene: .; v_gene: TRBV4-3; CDR3nt: TGCGCCAGCAGCCAAGATAGTAGAACCTACGAGCAGTACTTC; CDR3aa: CASSQDSRTYEQYF
j_gene: TRBJ1-4; abundance: .; d_gene: TRBD1; v_gene: TRBV18; CDR3nt: TGTGCCAGCTCCCCGAGACAGGGCTTTGAAAAACTGTTTTTT; CDR3aa: CASSPRQGFEKLFF